This T cell receptor beta chain was captured in a study of CD8+CD57+ T cells in acquired aplastic anemia. The CDR3 covers 11 residues. Germline CDR1 and CDR2: SQVTM and ANQGSEA. Trimming took 8 bases from V and 4 from J, leaving 9 bases between them. CD8+CD57+ cell expansion had been shown by flow cytometry in patients chosen for sequencing. A severe acquired aplastic anemia diagnosis applied to all patients. There was no therapy given to any patient before the blood sampling took place. Both TCR beta VDJ combination and CDR3 sequence profiling were carried out. Genomic DNA was the template for this profiling. TCRdb independently ran MiXCR on the reads; one entry per CDR3 protein. The sample shows 300,000 or so distinct CDR3 sequences, 50% to 65% of them seen only once.

Sequencing was done on a sample of sorted CD4+, CD8+, or CD8+CD57+ T cells (not recorded which) from PBMCs. This TCR came from a human donor with aplastic anemia. The V call is TRBV29-1, the J call TRBJ2-1; D might be TRBD2 (5 bases). Here the CDR3 reads CSLARYNEQFF. The CDR3 DNA reads as TGCAGCTTAGCGAGGTACAATGAGCAGTTCTTC.